Listed here is a single TCR beta chain. Its specificity is not known. The authors ran a second PCR of about 6 to 11 cycles using a sample-barcoded 5' primer and a J-beta primer mix. TCRdb independently ran MiXCR on the 5' RACE reads; one entry per CDR3 protein. The profile shows about 1,400,000 distinct CDR3 sequences, approximately 38% of them singletons. The sample belongs to a study of blood T cells in healthy people across ages. The germline V and J ends were trimmed by 4 bases and 4 bases, with 11 bases remaining between them. Per the germline V gene, CDR1 is SGHTA and CDR2 is FQGNSA. CDR3 length equals 14 residues. Study-wide points: Observed TCR beta diversity per million T cells went down as age went up. This fall followed a roughly linear course with age.

The material sequenced was blood. The clonotype comes from a woman under 30 in good health. This chain joins TRBV7-2 and TRBJ2-1, with D perhaps TRBD2 (6 bases). The CDR3 DNA sequence: TGTGCCAGCAGCTGCGGGATTCAGTACAATGAGCAGTTCTTC. It yields the protein CASSCGIQYNEQFF.